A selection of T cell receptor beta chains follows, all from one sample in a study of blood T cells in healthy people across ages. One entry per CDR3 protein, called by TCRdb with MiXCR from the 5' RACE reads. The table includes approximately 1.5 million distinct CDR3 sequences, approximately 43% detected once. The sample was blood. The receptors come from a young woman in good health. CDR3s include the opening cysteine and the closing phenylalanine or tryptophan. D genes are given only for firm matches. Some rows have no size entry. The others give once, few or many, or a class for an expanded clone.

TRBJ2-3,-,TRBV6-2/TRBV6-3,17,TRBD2,TGTGCCAGCACACTACAACTACCGGGACTAGGTGCAGATACGCAGTATTTT,CASTLQLPGLGADTQYF
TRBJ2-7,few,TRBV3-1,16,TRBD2,TGTGCCAGCAGCCCCGGAGGGACTAGCGGAACCTACGAGCAGTACTTC,CASSPGGTSGTYEQYF
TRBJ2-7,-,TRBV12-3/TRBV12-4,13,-,TGTGCCAGCAGTTCTAGCTTTAACTACGAGCAGTACTTC,CASSSSFNYEQYF
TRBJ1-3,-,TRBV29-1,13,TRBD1,TGCAGCTATATGGGACAGGTCGGAAACACCATATATTTT,CSYMGQVGNTIYF
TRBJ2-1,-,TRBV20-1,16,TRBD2,TGCAGTGCTAGAGATTGGCTAGCGGGTGACTACAATGAGCAGTTCTTC,CSARDWLAGDYNEQFF
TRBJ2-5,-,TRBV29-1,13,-,TGCAGCGCTGGGACTCTCACAGAAGAGACCCAGTACTTC,CSAGTLTEETQYF
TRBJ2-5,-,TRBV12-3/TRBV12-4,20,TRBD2,TGTGCCAGCAGCCCCATCTTAGCGGGGGGGGCAGGTCCAATACAAGAGACCCAGTACTTC,CASSPILAGGAGPIQETQYF
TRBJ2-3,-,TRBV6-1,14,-,TGTGCCAGCAGCGAAGGGTGGGGCACAGATACGCAGTATTTT,CASSEGWGTDTQYF
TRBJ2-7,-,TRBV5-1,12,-,TGCGCCAGCACCGGGACATACAATGAGCAGTACTTC,CASTGTYNEQYF
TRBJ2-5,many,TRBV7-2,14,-,TGTGCCAGCAGCTTGGGAACAGCCAAAGAGACCCAGTACTTC,CASSLGTAKETQYF
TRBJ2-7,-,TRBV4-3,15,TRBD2,TGCGCCAGCAGCCAAGCTAGCGGGAGGGCCTACGAGCAGTACTTC,CASSQASGRAYEQYF
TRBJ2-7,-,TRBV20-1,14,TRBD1,TGCAGTGCTGCAAACCGGGACAGCTACTACGAGCAGTACTTC,CSAANRDSYYEQYF
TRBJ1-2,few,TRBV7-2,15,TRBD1,TGTGCCAGCAGCCTAACGGGACAGGGAAACTATGGCTACACCTTC,CASSLTGQGNYGYTF
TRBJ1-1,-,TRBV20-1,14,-,TGCAGTGCTAGTAGGGCGGAAATGAACACTGAAGCTTTCTTT,CSASRAEMNTEAFF
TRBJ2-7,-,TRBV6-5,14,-,TGTGCCAGTGGTGGGGCGGGCTCCTACAATGAGCAGTACTTC,CASGGAGSYNEQYF
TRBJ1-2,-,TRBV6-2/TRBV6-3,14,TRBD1,TGTGCCAGCAGTACTGCGGGACAGCACTATGGCTACACCTTC,CASSTAGQHYGYTF
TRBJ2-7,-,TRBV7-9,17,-,TGTGCCAGCAGCTTGGACGCAGGGGGGACACCGACCTACGAGCAGTACTTC,CASSLDAGGTPTYEQYF
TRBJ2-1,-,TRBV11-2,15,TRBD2,TGTGCCAGCAGCTTATATAGCGGGGGTGGTGATGAGCAGTTCTTC,CASSLYSGGGDEQFF
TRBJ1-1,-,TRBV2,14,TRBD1,TGTGCCAGCACCAGGGACAGCGGGGGAGCTGAAGCTTTCTTT,CASTRDSGGAEAFF
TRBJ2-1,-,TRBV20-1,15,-,TGCAGTGCTAGAGATTGGCGCAGCTCCTACAATGAGCAGTTCTTC,CSARDWRSSYNEQFF
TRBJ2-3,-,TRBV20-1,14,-,TGCAGTGCTAGTATCGGACTCGGCACAGATACGCAGTATTTT,CSASIGLGTDTQYF
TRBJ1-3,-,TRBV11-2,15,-,TGTGCCAGCAGCTTAGGACGTGTTTCTGGAAACACCATATATTTT,CASSLGRVSGNTIYF
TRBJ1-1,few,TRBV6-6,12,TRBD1,TGTGCCAGCAGTCCCCAGGGGGCGGTAGCTTTCTTT,CASSPQGAVAFF
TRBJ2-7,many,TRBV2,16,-,TGTGCCAGCAGTGATTTCGGCGGGGGCCCTTCCTACGAGCAGTACTTC,CASSDFGGGPSYEQYF
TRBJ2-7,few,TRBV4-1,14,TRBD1,TGCGCCAGCGGGAGGGGACAGGGATCCTACGAGCAGTACTTC,CASGRGQGSYEQYF
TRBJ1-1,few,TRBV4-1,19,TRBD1,TGCGCCAGCAGCCATCCCTCCGGGACAGGTTGTACGGGAGGCTCTGAAGCTTTCTTT,CASSHPSGTGCTGGSEAFF
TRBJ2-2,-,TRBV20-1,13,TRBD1,TGCAGTGCTCCTTACAGGGGCACCGGGGAGCTGTTTTTT,CSAPYRGTGELFF
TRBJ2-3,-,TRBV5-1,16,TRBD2,TGCGCCAGCAGCCCACTCGGGGGGGCTTCATCAGATGCGCAGTATTTT,CASSPLGGASSDAQYF
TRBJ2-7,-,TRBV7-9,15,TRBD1,TGTGCCAGCAGCTCATCCGGGACAGTCTCCTGCGAGCAGTACTTC,CASSSSGTVSCEQYF
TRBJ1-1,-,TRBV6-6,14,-,TGTGCCAGCAGTTACGGTCGTTCGGGCCCTGAAGCTTTCTTT,CASSYGRSGPEAFF
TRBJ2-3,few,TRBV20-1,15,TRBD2,TGCAGTGCTAGATGGCTAGCGGGGGGGTCAGATACGCAGTATTTT,CSARWLAGGSDTQYF
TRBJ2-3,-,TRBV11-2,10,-,TGTGCCAGCCGGTTCGATACGCAGTATTTT,CASRFDTQYF
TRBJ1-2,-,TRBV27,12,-,TGTGCCATCGGGAAAGTGGACTATGGCTACACCTTC,CAIGKVDYGYTF
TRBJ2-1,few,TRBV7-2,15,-,TGTGCCAGCAGCTTTTCTCGGGGAATCTACAATGAGCAGTTCTTC,CASSFSRGIYNEQFF
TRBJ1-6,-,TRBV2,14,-,TGTGCCAGCAAGGTCAGCTCCTATAATTCACCCCTCCACTTT,CASKVSSYNSPLHF
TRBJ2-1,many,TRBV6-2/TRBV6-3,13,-,TGTGCCAGCAGCGACCGGGGAGGACGTGAGCAGTTCTTC,CASSDRGGREQFF
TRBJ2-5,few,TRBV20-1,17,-,TGCAGTGCTAGAGACAAAGGGAAAGAAGTCCCCTACAATGAGCAGTACTTC,CSARDKGKEVPYNEQYF
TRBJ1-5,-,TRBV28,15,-,TGTGCCAGCAGTCCAACAACAGCTTACAATCAGCCCCAGCATTTT,CASSPTTAYNQPQHF
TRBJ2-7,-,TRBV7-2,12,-,TGTGCCAGCAGCCTCGATAGGAGCGAGCAGTACTTC,CASSLDRSEQYF